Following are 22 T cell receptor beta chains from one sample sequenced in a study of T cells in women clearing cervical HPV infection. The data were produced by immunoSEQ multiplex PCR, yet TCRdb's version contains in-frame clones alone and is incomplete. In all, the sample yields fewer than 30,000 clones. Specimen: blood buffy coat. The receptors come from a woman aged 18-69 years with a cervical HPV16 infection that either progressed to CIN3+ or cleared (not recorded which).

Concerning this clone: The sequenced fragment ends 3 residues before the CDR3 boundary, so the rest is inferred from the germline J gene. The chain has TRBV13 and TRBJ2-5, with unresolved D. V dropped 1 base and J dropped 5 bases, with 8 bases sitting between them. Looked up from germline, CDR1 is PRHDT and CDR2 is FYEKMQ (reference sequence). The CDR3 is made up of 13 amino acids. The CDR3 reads CASSLEARETQYF. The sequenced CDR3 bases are TGTGCCAGCAGCTTAGAAGCCAGGGAGACC.

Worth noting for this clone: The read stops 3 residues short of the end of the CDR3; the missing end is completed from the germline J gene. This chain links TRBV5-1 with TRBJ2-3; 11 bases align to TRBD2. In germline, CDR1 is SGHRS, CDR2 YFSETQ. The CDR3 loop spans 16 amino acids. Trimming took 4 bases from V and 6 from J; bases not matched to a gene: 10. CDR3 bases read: TGCGCCAGCAGCCCGCCTCCTAGCGGGGGGCAGGATACG. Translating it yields CASSPPPSGGQDT. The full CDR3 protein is CASSPPPSGGQDTQYF.

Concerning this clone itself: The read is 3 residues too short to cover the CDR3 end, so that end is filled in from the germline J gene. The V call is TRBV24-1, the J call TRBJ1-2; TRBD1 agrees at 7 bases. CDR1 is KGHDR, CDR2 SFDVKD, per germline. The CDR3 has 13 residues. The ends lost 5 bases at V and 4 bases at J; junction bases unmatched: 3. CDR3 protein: CATSARDSYGYTF. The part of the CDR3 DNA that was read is TGTGCCACCAGTGCCCGGGACAGCTATGGC.

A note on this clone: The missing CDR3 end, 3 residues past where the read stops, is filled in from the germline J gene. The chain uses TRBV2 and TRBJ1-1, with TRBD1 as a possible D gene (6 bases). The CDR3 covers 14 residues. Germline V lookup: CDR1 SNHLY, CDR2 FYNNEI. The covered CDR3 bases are TGTGCCAGCAGTGAAGCGCTTCAGGGGCGGGGG. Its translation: CASSEALQGRG. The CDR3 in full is CASSEALQGRGAFF.

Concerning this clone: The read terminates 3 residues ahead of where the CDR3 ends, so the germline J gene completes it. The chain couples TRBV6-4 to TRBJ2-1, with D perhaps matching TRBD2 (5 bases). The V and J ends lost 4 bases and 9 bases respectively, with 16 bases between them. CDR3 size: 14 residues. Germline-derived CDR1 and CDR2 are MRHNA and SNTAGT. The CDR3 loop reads CASSGSLERGEQFF. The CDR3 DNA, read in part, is TGTGCCAGCAGTGGTTCGCTAGAACGGGGTGAG.

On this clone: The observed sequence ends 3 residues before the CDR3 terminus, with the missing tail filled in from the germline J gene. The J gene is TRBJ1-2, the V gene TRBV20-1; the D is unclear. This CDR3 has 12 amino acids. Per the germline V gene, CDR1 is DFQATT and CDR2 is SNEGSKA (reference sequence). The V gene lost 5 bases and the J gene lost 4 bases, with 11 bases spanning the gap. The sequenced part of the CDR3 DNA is TGCAGTGCTTTACAGCCGACCTATGGC. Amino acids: CSALQPTYG. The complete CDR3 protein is CSALQPTYGYTF.

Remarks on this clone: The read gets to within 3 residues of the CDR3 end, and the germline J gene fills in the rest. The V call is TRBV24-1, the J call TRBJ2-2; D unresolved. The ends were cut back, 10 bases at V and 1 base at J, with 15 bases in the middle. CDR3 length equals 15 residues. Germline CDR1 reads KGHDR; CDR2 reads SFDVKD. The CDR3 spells CATRSARQNTGELFF. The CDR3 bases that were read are TGTGCCACTCGTAGTGCCAGACAGAACACCGGGGAG.

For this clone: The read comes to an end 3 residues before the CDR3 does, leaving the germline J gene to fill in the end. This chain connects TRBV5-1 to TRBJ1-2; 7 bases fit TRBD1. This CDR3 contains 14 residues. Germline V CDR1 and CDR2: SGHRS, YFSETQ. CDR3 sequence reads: CASSLGDRTYDYTF. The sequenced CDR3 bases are TGCGCCAGCAGCTTGGGGGACAGAACCTACGAC.

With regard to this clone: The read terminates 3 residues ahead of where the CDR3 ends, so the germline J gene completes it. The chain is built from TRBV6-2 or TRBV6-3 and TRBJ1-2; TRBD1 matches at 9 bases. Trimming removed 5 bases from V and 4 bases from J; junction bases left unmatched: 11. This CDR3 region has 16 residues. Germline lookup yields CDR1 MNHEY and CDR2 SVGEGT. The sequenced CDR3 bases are TGTGCCAGCAGTCGCCGGGACAGGGAATCCCTCTATGGC. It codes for CASSRRDRESLYG. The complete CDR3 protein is CASSRRDRESLYGYTF.

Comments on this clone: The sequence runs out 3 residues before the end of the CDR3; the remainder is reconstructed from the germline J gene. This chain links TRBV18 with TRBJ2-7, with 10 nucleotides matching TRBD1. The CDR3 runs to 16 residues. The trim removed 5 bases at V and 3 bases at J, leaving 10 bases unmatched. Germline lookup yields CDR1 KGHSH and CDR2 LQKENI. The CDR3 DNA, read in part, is TGTGCCAGCTCAACCGCGGGACAGGGGACCCGCTACGAG. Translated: CASSTAGQGTRYE. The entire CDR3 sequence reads CASSTAGQGTRYEQYF. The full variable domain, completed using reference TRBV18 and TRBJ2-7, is NAGVMQNPRHLVRRRGQEARLRCSPMKGHSHVYWYRQLPEEGLKFMVYLQKENIIDESGMPKERFSAEFPKEGPSILRIQQVVRGDSAAYFCASSTAGQGTRYEQYFGPGTRLTVT.

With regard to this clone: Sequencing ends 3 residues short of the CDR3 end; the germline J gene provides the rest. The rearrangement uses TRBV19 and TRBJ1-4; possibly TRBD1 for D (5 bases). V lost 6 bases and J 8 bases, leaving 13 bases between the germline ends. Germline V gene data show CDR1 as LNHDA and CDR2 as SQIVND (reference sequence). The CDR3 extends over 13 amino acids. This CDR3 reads CASSRGTLEKLFF. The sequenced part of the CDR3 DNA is TGTGCCAGTAGCCGTGGGACTTTGGAAAAA.

The sequenced CDR3 bases are TGCAGCGTAGGGGGGGGGACAGGGTGGCAAGAGACG. Translating it yields CSVGGGTGWQET. The entire CDR3 reads CSVGGGTGWQETQYF. The chain joins TRBV29-1 to TRBJ2-3; the match to TRBD1 covers 9 bases. The read halts 3 residues ahead of the CDR3 end, with the missing end drawn from the germline J gene. Per germline, CDR1 SQVTM and CDR2 ANQGSEA. CDR3 length: 15 amino acids.

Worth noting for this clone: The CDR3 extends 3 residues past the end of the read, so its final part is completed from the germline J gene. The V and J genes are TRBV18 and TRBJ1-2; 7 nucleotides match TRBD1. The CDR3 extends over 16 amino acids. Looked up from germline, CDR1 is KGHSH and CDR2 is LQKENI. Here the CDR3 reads CASSPPGQTSLDTYTF. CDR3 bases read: TGTGCCAGCTCACCACCGGGACAGACCAGTCTAGATACC.

The CDR3 sequence: CASSPYLGTRGTDTYTF. The part of the CDR3 DNA that was read is TGTGCCAGCTCACCTTACCTAGGGACTCGGGGCACAGATACC. V gene TRBV18 combines with J gene TRBJ1-2; a weak D match, TRBD1 (5 bases). With the read ending 3 residues before the CDR3 end, the germline J gene is used to fill in that end. Germline V gene sequence: CDR1 KGHSH, CDR2 LQKENI. This CDR3 region has 17 residues.

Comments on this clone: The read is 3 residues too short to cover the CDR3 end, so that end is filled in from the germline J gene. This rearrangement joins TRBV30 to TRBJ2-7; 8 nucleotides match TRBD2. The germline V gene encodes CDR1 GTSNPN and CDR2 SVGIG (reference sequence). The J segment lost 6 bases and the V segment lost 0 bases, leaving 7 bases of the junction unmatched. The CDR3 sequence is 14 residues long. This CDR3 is CAWSVPGGGVEQYF. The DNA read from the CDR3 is TGTGCCTGGAGTGTACCGGGAGGGGGTGTCGAG.

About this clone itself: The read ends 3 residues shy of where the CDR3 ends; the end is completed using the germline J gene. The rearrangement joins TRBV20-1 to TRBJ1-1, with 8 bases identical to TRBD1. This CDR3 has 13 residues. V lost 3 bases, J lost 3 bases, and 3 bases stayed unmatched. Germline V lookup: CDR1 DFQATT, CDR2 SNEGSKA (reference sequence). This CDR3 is CSAREQGDTEAFF. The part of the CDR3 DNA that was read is TGCAGTGCTAGGGAACAGGGGGACACTGAA.

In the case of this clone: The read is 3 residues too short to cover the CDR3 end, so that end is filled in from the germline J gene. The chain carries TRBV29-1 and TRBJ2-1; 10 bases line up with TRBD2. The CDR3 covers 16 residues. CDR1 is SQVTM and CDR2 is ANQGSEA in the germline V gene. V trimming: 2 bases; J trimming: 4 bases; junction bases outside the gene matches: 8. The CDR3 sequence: CSVELPAGGYYNEQFF. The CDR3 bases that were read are TGCAGCGTTGAATTGCCAGCGGGAGGGTATTACAATGAG.

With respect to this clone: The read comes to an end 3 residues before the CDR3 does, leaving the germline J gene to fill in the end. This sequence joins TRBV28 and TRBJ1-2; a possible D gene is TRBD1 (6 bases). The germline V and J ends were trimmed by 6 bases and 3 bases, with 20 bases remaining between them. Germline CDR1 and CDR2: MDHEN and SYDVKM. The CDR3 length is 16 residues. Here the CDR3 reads CASRDSLREGYYGYTF. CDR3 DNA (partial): TGTGCCAGCAGGGACAGTCTAAGGGAAGGCTACTATGGC.

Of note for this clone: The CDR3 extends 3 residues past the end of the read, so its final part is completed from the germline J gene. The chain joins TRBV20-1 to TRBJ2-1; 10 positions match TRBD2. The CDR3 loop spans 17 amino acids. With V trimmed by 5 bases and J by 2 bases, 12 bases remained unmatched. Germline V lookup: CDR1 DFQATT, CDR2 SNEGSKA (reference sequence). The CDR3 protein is CSAQPGLASGTYNEQFF. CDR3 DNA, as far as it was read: TGCAGTGCTCAGCCGGGACTAGCGAGCGGGACCTACAATGAG.

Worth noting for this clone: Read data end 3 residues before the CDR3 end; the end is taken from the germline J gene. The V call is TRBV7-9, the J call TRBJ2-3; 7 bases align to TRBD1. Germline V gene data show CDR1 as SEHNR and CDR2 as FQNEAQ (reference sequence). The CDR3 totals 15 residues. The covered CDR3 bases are TGTGCCAGCAGCTCGCCTACAGGGGTGGGAGAGACG. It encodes CASSSPTGVGET. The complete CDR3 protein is CASSSPTGVGETQYF.

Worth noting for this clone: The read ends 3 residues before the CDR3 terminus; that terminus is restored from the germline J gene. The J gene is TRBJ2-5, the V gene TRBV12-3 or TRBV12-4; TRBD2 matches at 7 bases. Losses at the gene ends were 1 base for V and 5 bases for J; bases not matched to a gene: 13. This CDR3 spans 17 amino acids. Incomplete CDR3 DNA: TGTGCCAGCAGTTTAGGGCTAGCGGCAGCTGGGCACGAGACC. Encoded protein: CASSLGLAAAGHET. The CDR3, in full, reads CASSLGLAAAGHETQYF.

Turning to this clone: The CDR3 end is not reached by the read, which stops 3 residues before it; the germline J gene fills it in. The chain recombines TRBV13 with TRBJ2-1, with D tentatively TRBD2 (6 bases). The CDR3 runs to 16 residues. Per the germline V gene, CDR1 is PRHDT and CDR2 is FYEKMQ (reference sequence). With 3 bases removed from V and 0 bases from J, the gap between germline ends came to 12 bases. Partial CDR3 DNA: TGTGCCAGCAGCTTGTTTGCGGGACTCTCCTACAATGAG. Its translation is CASSLFAGLSYNE. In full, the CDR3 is CASSLFAGLSYNEQFF.